One sample yielded the 5 T cell receptor beta chains listed below, sequenced in a study of T-cell reconstitution after alpha-beta-depleted transplantation in children. Unique molecular identifiers were incorporated into the prepared TCRbeta library. TCRdb re-called the PCR reads with MiXCR, one entry per CDR3 protein. This table holds about 110,000 distinct CDR3 sequences, 10% found once. The sample here was PBMCs, taken before TCRalphabeta/CD19-depleted stem cell transplant. The source is a boy younger than 10 with acute lymphoblastic leukemia, due to receive a stem cell transplant.

There are a few counts of this clonotype. The chain joins TRBV20-1 to TRBJ2-7; 9 bases match TRBD1. The J segment lost 2 bases and the V segment lost 4 bases, leaving 3 bases of the junction unmatched. The CDR3 is 13 amino acids. Germline loops: CDR1 DFQATT, CDR2 SNEGSKA (reference sequence). CDR3 protein: CSATGTGTYEQYF. In DNA, the CDR3 is TGCAGTGCTACCGGGACAGGGACCTACGAGCAGTACTTC.

The table lists this clonotype with many counts. The chain joins TRBV10-3 to TRBJ2-7, with TRBD2 identical over 14 bases. Germline lookup yields CDR1 ENHRY and CDR2 SYGVKD. The CDR3 sequence is 16 residues long. V shed 10 bases, J shed 2 bases, and the junction held 10 bases outside the gene matches. This chain's CDR3 is CASLGGTSGSPYEQYF. The CDR3 bases are TGTGCCAGCCTGGGGGGGACTAGCGGGAGTCCCTACGAGCAGTACTTC.

The CDR3 DNA is TGCAGCGTTGCTTCCCGACAGGGGGCTTATGGCTACACCTTC. This codes for CSVASRQGAYGYTF. The V call is TRBV29-1, the J call TRBJ1-2; 10 bases are a match to TRBD1. The CDR3 runs 14 residues. The germline V gene has CDR1 SQVTM and CDR2 ANQGSEA. Trimming removed 4 bases from V and 5 bases from J; junction bases left unmatched: 7.

This clonotype was found many times. The chain employs TRBV24-1 and TRBJ2-1; the D gene is possibly TRBD1 (5 bases). Germline CDR1 reads KGHDR; CDR2 reads SFDVKD. This CDR3 region has 15 residues. Trimming took off 4 bases at V and 2 bases at J, with 11 bases between the two ends. The CDR3 spells CATSDPQGPYNEQFF. CDR3 in DNA: TGTGCCACCAGTGACCCCCAGGGTCCCTACAATGAGCAGTTCTTC.

The V call is TRBV4-1, the J call TRBJ1-6; TRBD1 agrees at 8 bases. The junction had 5 bases not matched to a gene; V was cut back by 4 bases and J by 6 bases. CDR3 length equals 15 residues. Germline CDR1 is MGHRA and CDR2 is YSYEKL. This CDR3 is CASSPSDRGNSPLHF. The CDR3 bases are TGCGCCAGCAGCCCCTCCGACAGGGGTAATTCACCCCTCCACTTT.